This record covers a single T cell receptor (beta chain). In the source study's methods: Amplification of reference gene primers provided the estimated nucleated cell counts. The repertoire was sequenced with immunoSEQ multiplex PCR; TCRdb's copy has only in-frame clones and lacks some. The V and J calls and clone size are taken from that table; D and trimming were inferred from the DNA. The table has about 320,000 clones, 85% seen once. V lost 2 bases, J lost 4 bases, and 20 bases lay in between. The CDR3 sequence is 17 residues long. The germline CDR1 and CDR2 sequences are MGHRA and YSYEKL. Study members were between roughly 18 and 89 years old and lived in roughly 24 US regions. Categorization into cohorts depended on clinical history that participants reported. The sample originates from a study of blood T cell repertoires in COVID-19. Study context: Samples taken during acute and convalescent COVID-19 were collected in the United States, Italy and Spain.

Sequenced sample: PBMCs or T cells enriched from blood (not recorded which). The V and J genes are TRBV4-1 and TRBJ2-5; D may be TRBD1 (5 bases). The clonotype was recovered from a woman aged 25 to 39 who had been exposed to COVID-19. CDR3 sequence (DNA): TGCGCCAGCAGCCAAATCGGGCAGGGCCATCGAGGAGAGACCCAGTACTTC. Encoded protein: CASSQIGQGHRGETQYF.